The rows below give T cell receptor beta chains drawn from one sample of a study of blood T cell repertoires in COVID-19. Sequencing was performed with immunoSEQ multiplex PCR; in TCRdb, only in-frame clones are kept and a portion is missing. The sample holds more than 300,000 clones, more than 85% seen once. The sample comprised PBMCs or T cells enriched from blood (not recorded which). These receptors all stem from a woman younger than 45 who had recovered from COVID-19. Both conserved end residues are part of each CDR3. D genes are given only for firm matches. The size entry is marked missing in some rows and otherwise reads once, few, many or a size class.

v_gene: TRBV28
abundance: NA
j_gene: TRBJ2-7
d_gene: NA
CDR3nt: TGTGCCGCGGGTGCGAACCCTTTTCCTTACGAGCAGTACTTC
CDR3aa: CAAGANPFPYEQYF

v_gene: TRBV11-2
abundance: NA
j_gene: TRBJ2-7
d_gene: TRBD1
CDR3nt: TGTGCCAGCCGCCGACCGGGACAGGGGGTCGGTTCCTACGAGCAGTACTTC
CDR3aa: CASRRPGQGVGSYEQYF

v_gene: TRBV18
abundance: NA
j_gene: TRBJ1-2
d_gene: TRBD1
CDR3nt: TGTGCCAGCTCATCAATCCCAGGGACAGGATCGGATGGCTACACCTTC
CDR3aa: CASSSIPGTGSDGYTF

v_gene: TRBV18
abundance: NA
j_gene: TRBJ2-1
d_gene: TRBD2
CDR3nt: TGTGCCAGCTCACCACGCCTAGCGGGACCAAAATCCTATGGTGAGCAGTTCTTC
CDR3aa: CASSPRLAGPKSYGEQFF

v_gene: TRBV9
abundance: NA
j_gene: TRBJ2-5
d_gene: TRBD2
CDR3nt: TGTGCCAGCAGCGTAGCGGGGGGGCTTGGGGAGACCCAGTACTTC
CDR3aa: CASSVAGGLGETQYF

v_gene: TRBV18
abundance: NA
j_gene: TRBJ2-7
d_gene: NA
CDR3nt: TGTGCCAGCTCACCAGGGCGGGCCACCTACGAGCAGTACTTC
CDR3aa: CASSPGRATYEQYF

v_gene: TRBV4-2
abundance: NA
j_gene: TRBJ2-1
d_gene: TRBD2
CDR3nt: TGTGCCAGCAGCCAATATACGGGAGGCTCCTACAATGAGCAGTTCTTC
CDR3aa: CASSQYTGGSYNEQFF

v_gene: TRBV28
abundance: NA
j_gene: TRBJ1-1
d_gene: NA
CDR3nt: TGTGCCAGCAGTTTATGGGCTGGCCTCGGGGACACTGAAGCTTTCTTT
CDR3aa: CASSLWAGLGDTEAFF

v_gene: TRBV18
abundance: NA
j_gene: TRBJ1-1
d_gene: NA
CDR3nt: TGTGCCAGCTCACCCTCAGGAACTGAAGCTTTCTTT
CDR3aa: CASSPSGTEAFF

v_gene: TRBV27
abundance: NA
j_gene: TRBJ1-6
d_gene: TRBD1
CDR3nt: TGTGCCAGCAGTTCGGTCTCGGACAGGAGGGGTTCACCCCTCCACTTT
CDR3aa: CASSSVSDRRGSPLHF

v_gene: TRBV7-3
abundance: NA
j_gene: TRBJ2-3
d_gene: NA
CDR3nt: TGTGCCAGCAGCCTTGCCCGGACAGATACGCAGTATTTT
CDR3aa: CASSLARTDTQYF

v_gene: TRBV5-4
abundance: NA
j_gene: TRBJ1-6
d_gene: NA
CDR3nt: TGTGCCACAACAGACGGCAGCTCCTATAATTCACCCCTCCACTTT
CDR3aa: CATTDGSSYNSPLHF

v_gene: TRBV27
abundance: NA
j_gene: TRBJ2-7
d_gene: NA
CDR3nt: TGTGCCAGCAGTTTATACAGGGATTCCTACGAGCAGTACTTC
CDR3aa: CASSLYRDSYEQYF

v_gene: TRBV28
abundance: NA
j_gene: TRBJ1-1
d_gene: TRBD1
CDR3nt: TGTGCCAGCAAAGAGACAGGGGGCACTGAAGCTTTCTTT
CDR3aa: CASKETGGTEAFF

v_gene: TRBV6-5
abundance: NA
j_gene: TRBJ2-1
d_gene: NA
CDR3nt: TGTGCCAGCGTATCAGCGACTTCCTACAATGAGCAGTTCTTC
CDR3aa: CASVSATSYNEQFF

v_gene: TRBV10-2
abundance: NA
j_gene: TRBJ2-7
d_gene: TRBD1
CDR3nt: TGCGCCAGTACCCGGGGACAGGGGCCGCTAATCTACGAGCAGTACTTC
CDR3aa: CASTRGQGPLIYEQYF

v_gene: TRBV11-2
abundance: NA
j_gene: TRBJ1-2
d_gene: TRBD1
CDR3nt: TGTGCCAGCAGCTCCAGAGGGGGCAGCCAAACACTAGCTAACTATGGCTACACCTTC
CDR3aa: CASSSRGGSQTLANYGYTF

v_gene: TRBV5-1
abundance: few
j_gene: TRBJ2-1
d_gene: NA
CDR3nt: TGCGCCAGCAGCTTGGCCTTAGGGGGCAATGAGCAGTTCTTC
CDR3aa: CASSLALGGNEQFF

v_gene: TRBV28
abundance: NA
j_gene: TRBJ1-1
d_gene: TRBD1
CDR3nt: TGTGCCAGCAGTCCCAAACCCGGGACAGGGAACACTGAAGCTTTCTTT
CDR3aa: CASSPKPGTGNTEAFF

v_gene: TRBV2
abundance: NA
j_gene: TRBJ2-5
d_gene: NA
CDR3nt: TGTGCCAGCAGCCAACAAGAAGAGACCCAGTACTTC
CDR3aa: CASSQQEETQYF

v_gene: TRBV5-6
abundance: NA
j_gene: TRBJ2-2
d_gene: NA
CDR3nt: TGTGCCAGCAGCTTGGGGACAATTAGTGGGGAGCTGTTTTTT
CDR3aa: CASSLGTISGELFF

v_gene: TRBV7-9
abundance: NA
j_gene: TRBJ1-6
d_gene: NA
CDR3nt: TGTGCCAGCAGCGAGACAGGCTTCGGGGATTCACCCCTCCACTTT
CDR3aa: CASSETGFGDSPLHF

v_gene: TRBV19
abundance: NA
j_gene: TRBJ1-2
d_gene: NA
CDR3nt: TGTGCCAGTACGGGGACTAGACCTTTAGAAAACTATGGCTACACCTTC
CDR3aa: CASTGTRPLENYGYTF

v_gene: TRBV11-2
abundance: NA
j_gene: TRBJ1-4
d_gene: NA
CDR3nt: TGTGCCAGCAGCTCGTGGGACTCGACTAATGAAAAACTGTTTTTT
CDR3aa: CASSSWDSTNEKLFF

v_gene: TRBV6-1
abundance: once
j_gene: TRBJ1-5
d_gene: TRBD1
CDR3nt: TGTGCCAGCAGTGAAACTCGGACAGGGTCCTTCGGGCCCCAGCATTTT
CDR3aa: CASSETRTGSFGPQHF

v_gene: TRBV7-9
abundance: NA
j_gene: TRBJ1-6
d_gene: NA
CDR3nt: TGTGCCAGCAGCCGGGACTCTTCACCCCTCCACTTT
CDR3aa: CASSRDSSPLHF

v_gene: TRBV18
abundance: NA
j_gene: TRBJ2-5
d_gene: NA
CDR3nt: TGTGCCAGCTCACCAGGTTATATAGCGTCGGAGACCCAGTACTTC
CDR3aa: CASSPGYIASETQYF

v_gene: TRBV5-1
abundance: NA
j_gene: TRBJ2-6
d_gene: NA
CDR3nt: TGCGCCAGCAGCTTACAGGGCCCTGGGGCCAACGTCCTGACTTTC
CDR3aa: CASSLQGPGANVLTF

v_gene: TRBV27
abundance: NA
j_gene: TRBJ1-2
d_gene: NA
CDR3nt: TGTGCCAGCCGACTTGGAGCGTCTAACTATGGCTACACCTTC
CDR3aa: CASRLGASNYGYTF

v_gene: TRBV28
abundance: NA
j_gene: TRBJ2-1
d_gene: TRBD2
CDR3nt: TGTGCCAGCAGCGAGACTAGCGGATACAATGAGCAGTTCTTC
CDR3aa: CASSETSGYNEQFF

v_gene: TRBV30
abundance: NA
j_gene: TRBJ2-7
d_gene: TRBD1
CDR3nt: TGTGCCTGGGAGGGACAGATCTCCTACGAGCAGTACTTC
CDR3aa: CAWEGQISYEQYF

v_gene: TRBV19
abundance: NA
j_gene: TRBJ1-1
d_gene: TRBD1
CDR3nt: TGTGCCAGTAGGGCGGGGACAGGGTCCAACACTGAAGCTTTCTTT
CDR3aa: CASRAGTGSNTEAFF

v_gene: TRBV7-3
abundance: NA
j_gene: TRBJ2-5
d_gene: TRBD2
CDR3nt: TGTGCCAGCAGCCCCTACCGGGGAGGGGAGACCCAGTACTTC
CDR3aa: CASSPYRGGETQYF

v_gene: TRBV4-2
abundance: NA
j_gene: TRBJ2-2
d_gene: TRBD2
CDR3nt: TGTGCCAGCAGCCAAGATCTAGCGGGAACCGGGGAGCTGTTTTTT
CDR3aa: CASSQDLAGTGELFF

v_gene: TRBV7-9
abundance: NA
j_gene: TRBJ2-1
d_gene: TRBD2
CDR3nt: TGTGCCAGCAGCCCCCTAGGGACTAGTCCCTACAATGAGCAGTTCTTC
CDR3aa: CASSPLGTSPYNEQFF

v_gene: TRBV7-9
abundance: NA
j_gene: TRBJ1-2
d_gene: NA
CDR3nt: TGTGCCAGCAGCTTAGTTGAGGGAACTTATGGCTACACCTTC
CDR3aa: CASSLVEGTYGYTF